This T cell receptor beta chain comes out of a study of blood T cells in healthy people across ages. Per the germline V gene, CDR1 is MNHNY and CDR2 is SVGAGI (reference sequence). The CDR3 runs to 16 residues. V was clipped by 0 bases and J by 4 bases, with 15 bases between them. The individuals who served as donors were healthy Caucasians living in Russia, aged about 6 to 100. Using a J-beta primer mix together with a sample-barcoded 5' primer, a second PCR was run for roughly 6 to 11 cycles. TCRdb re-called the 5' RACE reads through MiXCR, storing one row per CDR3 protein. In the table there are 800,000 to 1,300,000 distinct CDR3 sequences, 20% to 25% of which are singletons. The same sample was also used in a study of T cells of mothers and their children.

Sequenced material: blood. This clonotype originated in a girl aged 2 to 9 in good health. The chain has TRBV6-6 and TRBJ2-5; D is ambiguous. In DNA, the CDR3 is TGTGCCAGCAGTTACTCGCCCGGTCGCCGAGGAGAGACCCAGTACTTC. Translated: CASSYSPGRRGETQYF.